This T cell receptor (beta chain) was sequenced in a study of Tregs in tolerant kidney transplant recipients. Study results and caveats: Donor-specific Treg expansion exceeded global Treg expansion in tolerant patients, suggesting antigen drive. Changing PCR primers prevented nucleotide comparison between some patients' samples.

Before regulatory T cell sorting, thawed PBMCs rested overnight at 37°C in about 210 IU/ml IL-2. Assay: immunoSEQ multiplex PCR; the TCRdb copy retains only in-frame clones and omits some. The table includes about 64,000 clones, around 98% detected once. A word on this clone: The antigen is unknown.

V lost 1 base, J lost 4 bases, and 7 bases stayed unmatched. Looked up from germline, CDR1 is MNHNS and CDR2 is SASEGT. This CDR3 has 16 residues. This receptor was identified in a human donor who received a combined kidney and bone marrow transplant. The sample was Tregs from blood, taken before the transplant. The gene calls are TRBV6-1 and TRBJ1-5; 7 bases map to TRBD1. CDR3 in amino acids: CASSEGRGQFNQPQHF. The CDR3 DNA is TGTGCCAGCAGTGAAGGTAGGGGACAGTTTAATCAGCCCCAGCATTTT.